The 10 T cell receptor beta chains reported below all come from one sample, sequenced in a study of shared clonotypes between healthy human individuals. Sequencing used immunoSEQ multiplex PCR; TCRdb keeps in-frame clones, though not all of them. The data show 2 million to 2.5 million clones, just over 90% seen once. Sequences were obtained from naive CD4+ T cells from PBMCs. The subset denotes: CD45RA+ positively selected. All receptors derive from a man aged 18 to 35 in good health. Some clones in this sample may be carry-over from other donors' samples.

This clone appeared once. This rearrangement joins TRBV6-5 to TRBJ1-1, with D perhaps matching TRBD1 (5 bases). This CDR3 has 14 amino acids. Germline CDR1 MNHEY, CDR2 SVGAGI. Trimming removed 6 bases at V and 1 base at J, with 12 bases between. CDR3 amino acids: CASRPGRANTEAFF. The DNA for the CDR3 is TGTGCCAGCAGACCGGGACGGGCGAACACTGAAGCTTTCTTT.

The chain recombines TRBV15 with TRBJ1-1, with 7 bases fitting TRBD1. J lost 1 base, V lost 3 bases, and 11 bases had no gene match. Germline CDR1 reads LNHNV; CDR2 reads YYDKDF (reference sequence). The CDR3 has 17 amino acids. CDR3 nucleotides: TGTGCCACCAGCAGCGGATGGGGAGGGGGCGCGAACACTGAAGCTTTCTTT. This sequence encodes CATSSGWGGGANTEAFF.

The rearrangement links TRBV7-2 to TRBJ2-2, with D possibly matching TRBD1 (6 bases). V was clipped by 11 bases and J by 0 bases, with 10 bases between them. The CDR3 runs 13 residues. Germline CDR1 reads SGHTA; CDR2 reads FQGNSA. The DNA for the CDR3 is TGTGCCTCCCAGGGGACGAACACCGGGGAGCTGTTTTTT. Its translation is CASQGTNTGELFF.

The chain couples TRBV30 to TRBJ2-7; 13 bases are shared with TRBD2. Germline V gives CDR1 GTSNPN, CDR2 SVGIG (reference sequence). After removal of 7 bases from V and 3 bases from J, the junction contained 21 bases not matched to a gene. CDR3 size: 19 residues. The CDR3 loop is CASGLAGASFAPNYYEQYF. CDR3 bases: TGTGCCTCCGGACTAGCGGGAGCGTCGTTTGCTCCAAACTACTACGAGCAGTACTTC.

The CDR3: CASSDGGLIYF. The CDR3 DNA follows: TGTGCCAGCAGCGACGGGGGCCTGATATATTTT. The gene calls are TRBV7-7 and TRBJ1-3, with D maybe TRBD1 (6 bases). The CDR3 has 11 amino acids. V lost 5 bases and J 13 bases, leaving 12 bases between the germline ends. The germline CDR1 and CDR2 sequences are SSHAT and FNYEAQ (reference sequence).

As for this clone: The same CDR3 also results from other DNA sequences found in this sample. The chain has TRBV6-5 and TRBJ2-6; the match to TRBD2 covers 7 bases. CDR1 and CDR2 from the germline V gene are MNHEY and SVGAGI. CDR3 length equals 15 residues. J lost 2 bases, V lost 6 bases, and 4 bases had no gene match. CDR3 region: CASSPRGAGANVLTF. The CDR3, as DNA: TGTGCCAGCAGCCCCCGGGGGGCTGGGGCCAACGTCCTGACTTTC.

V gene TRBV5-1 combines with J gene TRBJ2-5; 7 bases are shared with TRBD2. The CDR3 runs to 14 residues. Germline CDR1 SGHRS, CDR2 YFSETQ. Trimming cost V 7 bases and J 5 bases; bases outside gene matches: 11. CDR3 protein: CASLLQGGEETQYF. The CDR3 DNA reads TGCGCCAGCCTTCTCCAGGGAGGGGAGGAGACCCAGTACTTC.

CDR3 amino acids: CASSGLGLGNRQYF. The CDR3 DNA is TGTGCCAGTAGCGGCCTGGGACTGGGAAATCGGCAGTACTTC. V is TRBV19 and J is TRBJ2-7, with a tentative D call TRBD2 (6 bases). V was pared by 6 bases and J by 9 bases, with 21 bases between. The germline CDR1 and CDR2 sequences are LNHDA and SQIVND (reference sequence). The CDR3 is 14 amino acids.

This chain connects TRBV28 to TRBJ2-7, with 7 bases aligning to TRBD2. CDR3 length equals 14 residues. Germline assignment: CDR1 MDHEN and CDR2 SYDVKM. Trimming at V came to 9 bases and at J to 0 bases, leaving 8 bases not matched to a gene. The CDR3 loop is CASGGGGISYEQYF. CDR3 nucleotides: TGTGCCAGTGGGGGGGGAGGAATCTCCTACGAGCAGTACTTC.

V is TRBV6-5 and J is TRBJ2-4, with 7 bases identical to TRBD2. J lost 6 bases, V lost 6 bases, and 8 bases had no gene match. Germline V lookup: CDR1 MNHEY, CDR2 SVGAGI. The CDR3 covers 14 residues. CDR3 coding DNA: TGTGCCAGCAGCCGAGGGAGGGAGGGAAACATTCAGTACTTC. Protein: CASSRGREGNIQYF.